This TCR beta chain emerged from a study of prognosis after radiotherapy for stage I lung cancer. Looking at the study overall: Over eleven of the patients presented with newly diagnosed primary stage I lung tumors; several had oligometastatic NSCLC following surgical resection of the primary tumor. Non-small cell lung cancer patients were all deemed medically inoperable.

Points from the study as a whole: Lower Shannon entropy after stereotactic body radiation therapy was observed in patients who went on to develop distant metastases.

In its sample, this clonotype was seen many times. Its specificity is not known. It was by two-round multiplex PCR that TCR beta CDR3 was amplified from genomic DNA. Primers targeting each individual TRBV and TRBJ gene were applied in first-round PCR. TCRdb fed the multiplex PCR reads into MiXCR, producing one record per CDR3 protein. The data contain tens of thousands of distinct CDR3 sequences, around a third of them seen just once; the ten biggest clones take up 9.5% to 13%. Every patient was node-negative on CT and PET/CT and lacked prior chemotherapy, radiotherapy or other malignancies. The receptor comes from a donor at least 50 years old with non-small cell lung cancer. The source was PBMCs, collected before or after stereotactic body radiation therapy (not recorded which).

The CDR3 spells CATSREVAGTSYNEQFF. CDR3 coding DNA: TGTGCCACCAGCAGAGAGGTAGCGGGGACGTCCTACAATGAGCAGTTCTTC. The chain uses TRBV15 and TRBJ2-1; 8 nucleotides match TRBD2. The germline V gene has CDR1 LNHNV and CDR2 YYDKDF (reference sequence). This CDR3 spans 17 amino acids. J lost 1 base, V lost 0 bases, and 5 bases had no gene match.